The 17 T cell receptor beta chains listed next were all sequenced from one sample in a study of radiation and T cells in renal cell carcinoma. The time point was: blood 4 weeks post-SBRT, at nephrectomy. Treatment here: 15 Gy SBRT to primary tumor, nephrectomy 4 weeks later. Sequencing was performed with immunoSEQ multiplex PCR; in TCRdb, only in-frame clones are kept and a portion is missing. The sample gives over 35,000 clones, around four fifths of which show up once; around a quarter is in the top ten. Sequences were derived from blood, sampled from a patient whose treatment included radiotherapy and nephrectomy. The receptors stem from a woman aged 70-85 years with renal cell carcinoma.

CDR3 in DNA: TGTGCCAGCAGCAAACACTTGGGCTCCGATCAGCCCCAGCATTTT. This translates into CASSKHLGSDQPQHF. This chain links TRBV21-1 with TRBJ1-5; the tabulated D call, TRBD1, remains unverified against the DNA. TRBV21-1 is shown as a pseudogene. CDR3 length: 15 amino acids.

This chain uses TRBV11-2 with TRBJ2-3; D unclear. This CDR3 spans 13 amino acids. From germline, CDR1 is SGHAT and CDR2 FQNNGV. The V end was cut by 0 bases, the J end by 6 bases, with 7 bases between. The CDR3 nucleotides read TGTGCCAGCAGCTTAGATACGTGGGATACGCAGTATTTT. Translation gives CASSLDTWDTQYF.

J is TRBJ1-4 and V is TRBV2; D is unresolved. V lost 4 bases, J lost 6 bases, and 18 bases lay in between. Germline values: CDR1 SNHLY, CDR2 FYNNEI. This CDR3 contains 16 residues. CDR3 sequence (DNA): TGTGCCAGCAGTGGCCCCCTGTGGCGGACGCATGAAAAACTGTTTTTT. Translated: CASSGPLWRTHEKLFF.

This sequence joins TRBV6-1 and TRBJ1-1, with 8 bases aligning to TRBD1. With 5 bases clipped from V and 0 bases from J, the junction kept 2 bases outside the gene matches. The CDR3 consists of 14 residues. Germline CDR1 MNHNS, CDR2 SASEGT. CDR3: CASSTGGMNTEAFF. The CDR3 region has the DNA TGTGCCAGCAGTACAGGGGGGATGAACACTGAAGCTTTCTTT.

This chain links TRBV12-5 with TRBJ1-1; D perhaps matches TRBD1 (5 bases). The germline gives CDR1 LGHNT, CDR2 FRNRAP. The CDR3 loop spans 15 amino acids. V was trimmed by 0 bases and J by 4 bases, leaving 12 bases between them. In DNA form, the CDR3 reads TGTGCTAGTGGTTTGGTACTCGGGGGGGGCACTGAAGCTTTCTTT. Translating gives CASGLVLGGGTEAFF.

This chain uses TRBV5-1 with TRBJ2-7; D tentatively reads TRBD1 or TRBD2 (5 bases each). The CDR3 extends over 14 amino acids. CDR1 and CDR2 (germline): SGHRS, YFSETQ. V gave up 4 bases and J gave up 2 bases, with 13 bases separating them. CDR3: CASSAGTVTYEQYF. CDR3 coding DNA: TGCGCCAGCAGCGCCGGGACGGTAACCTACGAGCAGTACTTC.

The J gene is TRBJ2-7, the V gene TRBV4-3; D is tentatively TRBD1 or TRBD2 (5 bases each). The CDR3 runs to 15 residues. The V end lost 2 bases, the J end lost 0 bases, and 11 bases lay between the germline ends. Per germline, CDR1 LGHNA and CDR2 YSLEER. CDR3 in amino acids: CASSQRDGSSYEQYF. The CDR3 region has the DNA TGCGCCAGCAGCCAAAGGGACGGAAGCTCCTACGAGCAGTACTTC.

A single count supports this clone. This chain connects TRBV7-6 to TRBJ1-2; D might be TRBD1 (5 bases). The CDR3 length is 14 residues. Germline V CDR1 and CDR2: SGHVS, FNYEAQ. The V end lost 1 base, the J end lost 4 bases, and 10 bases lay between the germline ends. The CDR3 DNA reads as TGTGCCAGCAGCTTAGACCAGGGCGGCTATGGCTACACCTTC. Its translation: CASSLDQGGYGYTF. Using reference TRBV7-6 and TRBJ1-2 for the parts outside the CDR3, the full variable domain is GAGVSQSPRYKVTKRGQDVALRCDPISGHVSLYWYRQALGQGPEFLTYFNYEAQQDKSGLPNDRFSAERPEGSISTLTIQRTEQRDSAMYRCASSLDQGGYGYTFGSGTRLTVV.

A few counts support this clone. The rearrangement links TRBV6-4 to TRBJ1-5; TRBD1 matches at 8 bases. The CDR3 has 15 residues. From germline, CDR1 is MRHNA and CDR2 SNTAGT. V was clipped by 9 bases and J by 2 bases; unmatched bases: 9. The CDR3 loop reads CASGQGWVGNQPQHF. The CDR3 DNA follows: TGTGCCAGTGGACAGGGATGGGTGGGCAATCAGCCCCAGCATTTT.

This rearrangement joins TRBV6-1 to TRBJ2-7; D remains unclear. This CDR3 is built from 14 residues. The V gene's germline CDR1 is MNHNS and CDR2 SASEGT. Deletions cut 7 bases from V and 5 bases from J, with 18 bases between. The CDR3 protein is CASTGEAGRNEQYF. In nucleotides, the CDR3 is TGTGCCAGCACCGGAGAGGCAGGTCGCAACGAGCAGTACTTC.

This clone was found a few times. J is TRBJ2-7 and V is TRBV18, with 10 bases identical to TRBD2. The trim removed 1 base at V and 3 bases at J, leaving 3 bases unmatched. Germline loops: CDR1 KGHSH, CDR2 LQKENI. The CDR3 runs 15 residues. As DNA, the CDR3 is TGTGCCAGCTCACCACGGGCTAGCGGGAGCTACGAGCAGTACTTC. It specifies CASSPRASGSYEQYF. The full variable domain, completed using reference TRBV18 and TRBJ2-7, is NAGVMQNPRHLVRRRGQEARLRCSPMKGHSHVYWYRQLPEEGLKFMVYLQKENIIDESGMPKERFSAEFPKEGPSILRIQQVVRGDSAAYFCASSPRASGSYEQYFGPGTRLTVT.

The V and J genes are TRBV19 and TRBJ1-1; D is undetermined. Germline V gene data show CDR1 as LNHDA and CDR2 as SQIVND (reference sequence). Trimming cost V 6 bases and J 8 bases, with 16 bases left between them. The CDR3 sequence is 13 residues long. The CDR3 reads CASSLRVGVEAFF. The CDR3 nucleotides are TGTGCCAGTAGCCTAAGAGTGGGAGTAGAAGCTTTCTTT.

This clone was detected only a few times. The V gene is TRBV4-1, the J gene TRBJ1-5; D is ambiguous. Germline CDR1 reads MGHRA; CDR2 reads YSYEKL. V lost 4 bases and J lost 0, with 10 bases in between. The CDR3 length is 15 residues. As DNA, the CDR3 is TGCGCCAGCAGCCGTGAGAAGTATAGCAATCAGCCCCAGCATTTT. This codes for CASSREKYSNQPQHF.

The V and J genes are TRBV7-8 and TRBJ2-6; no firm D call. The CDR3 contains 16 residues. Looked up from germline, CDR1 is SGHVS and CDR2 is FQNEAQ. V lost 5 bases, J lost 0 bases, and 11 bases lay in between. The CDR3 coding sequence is TGTGCCAGCAGCCCTATTACTTCCTCTGGGGCCAACGTCCTGACTTTC. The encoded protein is CASSPITSSGANVLTF.

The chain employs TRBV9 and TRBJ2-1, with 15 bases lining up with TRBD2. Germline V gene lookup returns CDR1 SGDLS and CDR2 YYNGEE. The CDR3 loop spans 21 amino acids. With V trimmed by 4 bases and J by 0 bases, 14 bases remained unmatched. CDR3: CASSPGTSGRFNPSSYNEQFF. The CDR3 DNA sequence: TGTGCCAGCAGCCCCGGGACTAGCGGGAGGTTTAATCCAAGCTCCTACAATGAGCAGTTCTTC.

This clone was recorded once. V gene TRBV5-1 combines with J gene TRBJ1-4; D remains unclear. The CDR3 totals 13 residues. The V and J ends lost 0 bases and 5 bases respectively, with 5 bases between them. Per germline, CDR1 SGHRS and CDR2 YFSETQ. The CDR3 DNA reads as TGCGCCAGCAGCTTGGAAGGGAATGAAAAACTGTTTTTT. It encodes CASSLEGNEKLFF.

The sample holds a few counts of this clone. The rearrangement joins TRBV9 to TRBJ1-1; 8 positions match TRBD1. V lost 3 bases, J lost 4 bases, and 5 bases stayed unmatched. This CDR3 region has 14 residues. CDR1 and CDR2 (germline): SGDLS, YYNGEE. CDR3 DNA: TGTGCCAGCAGCGGGACAGGGAGGGTCACTGAAGCTTTCTTT. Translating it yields CASSGTGRVTEAFF.